This T cell receptor (delta chain) was documented in a study of Vδ1+ human thymocytes. Overall study results and limits: Thymic TRG and TRD repertoires appeared highly polyclonal, with Gaussian CDR3 length distributions. Despite high sort purity, approximately 21% of thymic T cell receptor delta sequences were Vdelta2.

This clone was observed a few times. Its antigen is unknown. Germline loops: CDR1 TSWWSYY, CDR2 QGS. This CDR3 is built from 20 residues. The V and J ends lost 1 base and 4 bases, in that order; junction bases with no gene match: 19. The sorted cells were CD3+ Vdelta1+ Vdelta2- thymocytes from alphabeta-depleted thymus. The template was reverse-transcribed extracted RNA. CDR3 amplicons came from multiplex PCR with pooled V-gene forward and constant-region reverse primers. TCRdb made new clone calls on the multiplex PCR reads using CATT. The table includes about 55,000 delta-chain clones, 15% to 20% detected once.

The chain couples TRDV1 to TRDJ1; TRDD3 agrees at 9 bases. This TCR derives from a boy less than two years old who had congenital heart surgery. The sequencing input was Vdelta1+ gamma-delta thymocytes from the thymus. As for subset: FACS-sorted CD3+ TCRalphabeta- TCRVdelta1+ TCRVdelta2- thymocytes. CDR3 sequence reads: CALGEPHAPEVGDNGDKLIF. The CDR3 region has the DNA TGTGCTCTTGGGGAACCCCATGCTCCCGAGGTGGGGGATAATGGCGATAAACTCATCTTT.